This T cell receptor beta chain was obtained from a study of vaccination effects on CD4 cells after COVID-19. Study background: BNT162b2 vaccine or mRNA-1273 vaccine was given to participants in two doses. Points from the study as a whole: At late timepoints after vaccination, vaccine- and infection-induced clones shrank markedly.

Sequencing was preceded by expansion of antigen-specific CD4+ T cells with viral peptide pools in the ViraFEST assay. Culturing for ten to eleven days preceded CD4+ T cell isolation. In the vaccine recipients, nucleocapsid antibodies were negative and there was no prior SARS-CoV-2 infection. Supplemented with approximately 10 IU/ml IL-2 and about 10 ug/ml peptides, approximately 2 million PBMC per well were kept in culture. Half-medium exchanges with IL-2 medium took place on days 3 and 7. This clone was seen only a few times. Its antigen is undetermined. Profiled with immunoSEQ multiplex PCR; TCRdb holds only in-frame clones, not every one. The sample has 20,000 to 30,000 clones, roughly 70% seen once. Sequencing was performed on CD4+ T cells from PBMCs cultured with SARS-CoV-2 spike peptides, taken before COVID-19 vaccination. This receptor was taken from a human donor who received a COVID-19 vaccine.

The CDR3 DNA follows: TGTGCCAGCAGTCGAACCGGGACAGAGAGCAATCAGCCCCAGCATTTT. Translation: CASSRTGTESNQPQHF. This chain connects TRBV6-6 to TRBJ1-5; 7 bases align to TRBD1. The CDR3 is made up of 16 amino acids. Germline V CDR1 and CDR2: MNHNY, SVGAGI (reference sequence). J gave up 1 base and V 5 bases, and 8 bases lay outside the gene matches.